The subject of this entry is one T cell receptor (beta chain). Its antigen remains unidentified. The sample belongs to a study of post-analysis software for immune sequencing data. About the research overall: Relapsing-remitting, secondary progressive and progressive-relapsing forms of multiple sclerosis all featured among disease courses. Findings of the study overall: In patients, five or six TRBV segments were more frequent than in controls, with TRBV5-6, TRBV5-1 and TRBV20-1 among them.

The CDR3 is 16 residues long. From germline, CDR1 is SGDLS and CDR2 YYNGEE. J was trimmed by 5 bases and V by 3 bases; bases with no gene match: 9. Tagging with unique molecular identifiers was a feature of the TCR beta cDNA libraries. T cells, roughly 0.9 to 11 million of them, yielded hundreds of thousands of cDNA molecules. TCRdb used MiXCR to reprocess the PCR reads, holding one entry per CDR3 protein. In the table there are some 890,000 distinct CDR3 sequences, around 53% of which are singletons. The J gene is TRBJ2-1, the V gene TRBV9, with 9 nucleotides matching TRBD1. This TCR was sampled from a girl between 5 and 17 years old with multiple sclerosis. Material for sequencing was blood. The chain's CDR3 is CASSAPLRDRDNEQFF. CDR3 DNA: TGTGCCAGCAGCGCTCCCCTCCGGGACAGGGACAATGAGCAGTTCTTC.